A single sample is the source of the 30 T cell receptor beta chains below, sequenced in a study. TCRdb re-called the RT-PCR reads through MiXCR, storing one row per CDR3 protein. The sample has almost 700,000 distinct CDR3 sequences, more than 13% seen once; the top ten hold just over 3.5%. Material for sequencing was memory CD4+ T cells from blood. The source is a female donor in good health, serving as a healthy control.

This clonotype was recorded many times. CDR3 nucleotides: TGTGCCAGCAGCTTAGCTGGGGCCAACGTCCTGACTTTC. This encodes CASSLAGANVLTF. The chain is built from TRBV7-2 and TRBJ2-6; the D is unclear. CDR1 and CDR2 (germline): SGHTA, FQGNSA. Deletions cut 0 bases from V and 3 bases from J, with 0 bases between. This CDR3 spans 13 amino acids.

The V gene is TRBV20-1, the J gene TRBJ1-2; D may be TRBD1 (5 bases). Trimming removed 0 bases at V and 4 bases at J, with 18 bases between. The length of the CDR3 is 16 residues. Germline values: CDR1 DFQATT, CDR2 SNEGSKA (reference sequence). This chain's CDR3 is CSARDGPGTPGYGYTF. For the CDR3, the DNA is TGCAGTGCTAGAGATGGTCCTGGGACGCCGGGCTATGGCTACACCTTC.

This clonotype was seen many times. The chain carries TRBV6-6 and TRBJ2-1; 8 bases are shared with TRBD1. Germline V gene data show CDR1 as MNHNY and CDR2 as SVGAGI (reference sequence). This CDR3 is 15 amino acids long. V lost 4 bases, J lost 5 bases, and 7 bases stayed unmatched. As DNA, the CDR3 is TGTGCCAGCAGTTCAGGACAGGGAAGGAACAATGAGCAGTTCTTC. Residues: CASSSGQGRNNEQFF.

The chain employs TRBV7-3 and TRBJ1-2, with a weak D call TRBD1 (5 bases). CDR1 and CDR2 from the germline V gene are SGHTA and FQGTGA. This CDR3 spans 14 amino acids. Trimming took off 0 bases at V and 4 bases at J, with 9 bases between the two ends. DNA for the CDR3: TGTGCCAGCAGCTTAACCCCGGGGGTCTATGGCTACACCTTC. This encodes CASSLTPGVYGYTF.

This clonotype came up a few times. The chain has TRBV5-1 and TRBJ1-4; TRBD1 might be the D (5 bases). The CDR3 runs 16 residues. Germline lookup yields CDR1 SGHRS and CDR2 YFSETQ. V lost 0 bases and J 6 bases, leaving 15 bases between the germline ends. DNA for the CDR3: TGCGCCAGCAGCTTGGGGGCAGGGCTCAAGTATGAAAAACTGTTTTTT. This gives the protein CASSLGAGLKYEKLFF.

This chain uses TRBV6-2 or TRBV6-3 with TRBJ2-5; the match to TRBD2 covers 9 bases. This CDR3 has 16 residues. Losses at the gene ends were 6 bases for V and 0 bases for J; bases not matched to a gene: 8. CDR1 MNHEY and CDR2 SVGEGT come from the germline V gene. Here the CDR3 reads CASSLGLAPYQETQYF. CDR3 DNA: TGTGCCAGCAGCCTCGGACTAGCGCCGTACCAAGAGACCCAGTACTTC.

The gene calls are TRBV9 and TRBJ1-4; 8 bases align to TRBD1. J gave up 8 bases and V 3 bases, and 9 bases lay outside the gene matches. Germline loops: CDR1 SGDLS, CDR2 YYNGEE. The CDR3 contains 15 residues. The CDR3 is CASSGGQGQGEKLFF. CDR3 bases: TGTGCCAGCAGCGGCGGACAGGGTCAAGGGGAAAAACTGTTTTTT.

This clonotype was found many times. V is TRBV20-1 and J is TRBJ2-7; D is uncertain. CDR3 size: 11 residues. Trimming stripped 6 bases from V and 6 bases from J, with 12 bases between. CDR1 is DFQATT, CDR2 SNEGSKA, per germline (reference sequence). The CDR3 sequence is CSARNGGEQYF. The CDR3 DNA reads TGCAGTGCAAGGAATGGTGGCGAGCAGTACTTC.

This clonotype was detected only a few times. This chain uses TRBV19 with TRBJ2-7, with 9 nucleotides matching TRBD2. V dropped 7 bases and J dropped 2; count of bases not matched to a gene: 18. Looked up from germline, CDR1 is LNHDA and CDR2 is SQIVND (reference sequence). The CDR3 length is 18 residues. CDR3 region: CASIPVTPGLAVTYEQYF. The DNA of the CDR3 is TGTGCCAGTATACCGGTAACTCCGGGACTAGCTGTTACCTACGAGCAGTACTTC.

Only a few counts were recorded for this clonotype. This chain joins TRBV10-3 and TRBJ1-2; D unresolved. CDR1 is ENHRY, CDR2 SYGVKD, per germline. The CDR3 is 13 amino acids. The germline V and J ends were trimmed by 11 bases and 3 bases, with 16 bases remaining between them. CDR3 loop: CALREGEDYGYTF. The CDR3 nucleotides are TGTGCCCTAAGGGAGGGAGAGGACTATGGCTACACCTTC.

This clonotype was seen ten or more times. CDR3 region: CASSLAMAGTEQYF. The DNA of the CDR3 is TGCGCCAGCAGCTTGGCCATGGCAGGGACCGAGCAGTACTTC. The rearrangement joins TRBV5-1 to TRBJ2-7, with D perhaps matching TRBD1 or TRBD2 (5 bases each). This CDR3 comprises 14 residues. Germline V gene data show CDR1 as SGHRS and CDR2 as YFSETQ. Trimming removed 0 bases from V and 6 bases from J, with 13 bases in between.

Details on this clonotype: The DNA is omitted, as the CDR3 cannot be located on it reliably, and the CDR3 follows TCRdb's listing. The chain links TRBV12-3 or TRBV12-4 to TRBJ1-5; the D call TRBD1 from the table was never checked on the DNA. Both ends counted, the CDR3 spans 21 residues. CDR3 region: CASSPLGAREKLFFGSGTQHF.

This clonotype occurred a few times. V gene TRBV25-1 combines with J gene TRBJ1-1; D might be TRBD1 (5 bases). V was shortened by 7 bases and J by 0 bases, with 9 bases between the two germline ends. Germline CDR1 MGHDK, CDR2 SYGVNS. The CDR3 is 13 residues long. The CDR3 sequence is CASMGVMNTEAFF. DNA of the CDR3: TGTGCCAGCATGGGGGTTATGAACACTGAAGCTTTCTTT. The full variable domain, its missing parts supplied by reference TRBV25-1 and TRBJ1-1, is EADIYQTPRYLVIGTGKKITLECSQTMGHDKMYWYQQDPGMELHLIHYSYGVNSTEKGDLSSESTVSRIRTEHFPLTLESARPSHTSQYLCASMGVMNTEAFFGQGTRLTVV.

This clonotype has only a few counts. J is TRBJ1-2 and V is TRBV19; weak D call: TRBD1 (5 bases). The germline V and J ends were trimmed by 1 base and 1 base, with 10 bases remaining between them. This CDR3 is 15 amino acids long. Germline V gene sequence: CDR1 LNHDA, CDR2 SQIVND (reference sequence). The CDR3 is CASSIVQADNYGYTF. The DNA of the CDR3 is TGTGCCAGTAGTATAGTACAGGCCGATAACTATGGCTACACCTTC. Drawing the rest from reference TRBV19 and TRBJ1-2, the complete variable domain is DGGITQSPKYLFRKEGQNVTLSCEQNLNHDAMYWYRQDPGQGLRLIYYSQIVNDFQKGDIAEGYSVSREKKESFPLTVTSAQKNPTAFYLCASSIVQADNYGYTFGSGTRLTVV.

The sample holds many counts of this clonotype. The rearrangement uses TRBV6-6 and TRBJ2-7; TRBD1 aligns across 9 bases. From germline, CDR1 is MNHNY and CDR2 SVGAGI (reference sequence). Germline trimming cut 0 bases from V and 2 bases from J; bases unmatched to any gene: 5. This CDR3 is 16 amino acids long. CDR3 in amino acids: CASSYSDRGGTYEQYF. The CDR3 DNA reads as TGTGCCAGCAGTTACTCCGACAGGGGGGGAACCTACGAGCAGTACTTC.

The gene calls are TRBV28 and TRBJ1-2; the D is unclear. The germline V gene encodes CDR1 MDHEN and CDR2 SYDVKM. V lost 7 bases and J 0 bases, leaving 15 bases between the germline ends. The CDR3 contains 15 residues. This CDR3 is CASISGGRSNYGYTF. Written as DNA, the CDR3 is TGTGCCAGCATTAGTGGTGGGCGCTCTAACTATGGCTACACCTTC.

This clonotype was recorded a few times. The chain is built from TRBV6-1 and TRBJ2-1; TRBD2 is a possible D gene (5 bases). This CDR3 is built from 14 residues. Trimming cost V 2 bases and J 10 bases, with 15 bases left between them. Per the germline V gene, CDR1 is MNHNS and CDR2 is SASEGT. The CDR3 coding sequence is TGTGCCAGCAGTGAATTCATTCTGGAGCGGGAGCAGTTCTTC. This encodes CASSEFILEREQFF.

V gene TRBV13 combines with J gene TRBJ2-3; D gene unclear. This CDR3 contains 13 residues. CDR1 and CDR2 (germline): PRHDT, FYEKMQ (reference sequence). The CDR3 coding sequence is TGTGCTACTACGTCGGGTGGCACAGATACGCAGTATTTT. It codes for CATTSGGTDTQYF.

The CDR3 DNA is TGTGCCAGCAGCCGGGCTCTGATCTCAGATACGCAGTATTTT. This gives the protein CASSRALISDTQYF. The chain uses TRBV11-1 and TRBJ2-3; D gene ambiguous. Germline CDR1 SGHAT, CDR2 FQDESV (reference sequence). The CDR3 spans 14 residues. V was cut by 5 bases and J by 4 bases, with 13 bases left in between. The full variable domain, with the rest looked up from reference TRBV11-1 and TRBJ2-3, is EAEVAQSPRYKITEKSQAVAFWCDPISGHATLYWYRQILGQGPELLVQFQDESVVDDSQLPKDRFSAERLKGVDSTLKIQPAELGDSAMYLCASSRALISDTQYFGPGTRLTVL.

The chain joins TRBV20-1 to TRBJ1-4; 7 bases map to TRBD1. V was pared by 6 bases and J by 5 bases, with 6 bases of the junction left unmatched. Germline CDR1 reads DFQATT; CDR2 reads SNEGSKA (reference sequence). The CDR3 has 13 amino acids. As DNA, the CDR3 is TGCAGTGCCTCCGGGGACAGAAATGAAAAACTGTTTTTT. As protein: CSASGDRNEKLFF.

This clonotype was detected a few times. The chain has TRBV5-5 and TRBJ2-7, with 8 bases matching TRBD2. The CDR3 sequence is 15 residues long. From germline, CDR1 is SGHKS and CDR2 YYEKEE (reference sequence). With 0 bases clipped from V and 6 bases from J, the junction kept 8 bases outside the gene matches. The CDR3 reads CASSLEGREGREQYF. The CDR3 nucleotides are TGTGCCAGCAGCTTGGAGGGCCGGGAGGGTCGCGAGCAGTACTTC.

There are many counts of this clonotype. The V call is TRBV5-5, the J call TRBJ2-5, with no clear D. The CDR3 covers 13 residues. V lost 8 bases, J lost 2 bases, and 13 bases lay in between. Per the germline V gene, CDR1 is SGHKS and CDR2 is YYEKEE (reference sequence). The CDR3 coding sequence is TGTGCCAGTAAAGTCCCCCTGCAAGAGACCCAGTACTTC. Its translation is CASKVPLQETQYF. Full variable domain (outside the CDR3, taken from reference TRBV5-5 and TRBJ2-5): DAGVTQSPTHLIKTRGQQVTLRCSPISGHKSVSWYQQVLGQGPQFIFQYYEKEERGRGNFPDRFSARQFPNYSSELNVNALLLGDSALYLCASKVPLQETQYFGPGTRLLVL.

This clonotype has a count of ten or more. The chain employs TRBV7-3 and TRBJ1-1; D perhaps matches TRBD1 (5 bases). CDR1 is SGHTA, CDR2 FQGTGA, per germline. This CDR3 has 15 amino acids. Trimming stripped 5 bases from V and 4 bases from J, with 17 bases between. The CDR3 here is CASSPLGGAFTEAFF. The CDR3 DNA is TGTGCCAGCAGCCCCCTAGGTGGGGCATTCACTGAAGCTTTCTTT.

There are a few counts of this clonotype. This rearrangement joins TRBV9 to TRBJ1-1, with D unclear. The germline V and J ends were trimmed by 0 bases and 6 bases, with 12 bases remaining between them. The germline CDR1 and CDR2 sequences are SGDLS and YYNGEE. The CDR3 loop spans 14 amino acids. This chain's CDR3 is CASSVDGTHAEAFF. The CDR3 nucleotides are TGTGCCAGCAGCGTAGATGGCACCCACGCTGAAGCTTTCTTT.

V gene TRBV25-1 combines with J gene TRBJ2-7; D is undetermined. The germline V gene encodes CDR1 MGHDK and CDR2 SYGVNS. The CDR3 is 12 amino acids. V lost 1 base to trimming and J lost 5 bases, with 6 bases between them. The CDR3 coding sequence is TGTGCCAGCAGTGAATCCGTTCACGAGCAGTACTTC. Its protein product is CASSESVHEQYF.

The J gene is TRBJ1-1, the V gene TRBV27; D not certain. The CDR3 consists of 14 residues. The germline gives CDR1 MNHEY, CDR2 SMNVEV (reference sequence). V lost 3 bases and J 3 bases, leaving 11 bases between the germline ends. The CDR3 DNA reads TGTGCCAGCAGTTTGTTGGGGTGGGACACTGAAGCTTTCTTT. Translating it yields CASSLLGWDTEAFF.

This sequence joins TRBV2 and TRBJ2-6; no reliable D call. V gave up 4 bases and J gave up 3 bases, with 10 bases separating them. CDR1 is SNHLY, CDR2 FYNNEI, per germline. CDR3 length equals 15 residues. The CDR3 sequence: CASSGLRDGANVLTF. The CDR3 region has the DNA TGTGCCAGCAGTGGACTCCGCGATGGGGCCAACGTCCTGACTTTC.

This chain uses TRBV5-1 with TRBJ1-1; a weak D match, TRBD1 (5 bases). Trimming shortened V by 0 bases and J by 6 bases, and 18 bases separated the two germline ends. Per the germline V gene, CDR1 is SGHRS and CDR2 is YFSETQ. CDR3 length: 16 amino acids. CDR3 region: CASSLAPPPTDAEAFF. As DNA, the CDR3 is TGCGCCAGCAGCTTGGCTCCCCCCCCGACAGATGCTGAAGCTTTCTTT.

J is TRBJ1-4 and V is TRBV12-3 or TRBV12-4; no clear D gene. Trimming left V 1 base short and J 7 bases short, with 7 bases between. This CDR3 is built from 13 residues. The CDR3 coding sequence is TGTGCCAGCAGTTTAGTTCTCGGTGAAAAACTGTTTTTT. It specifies CASSLVLGEKLFF.

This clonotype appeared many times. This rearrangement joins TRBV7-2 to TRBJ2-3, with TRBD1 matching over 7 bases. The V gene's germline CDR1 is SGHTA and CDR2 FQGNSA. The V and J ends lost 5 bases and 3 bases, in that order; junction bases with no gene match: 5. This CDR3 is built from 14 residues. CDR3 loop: CASSLRTGTDTQYF. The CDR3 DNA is TGTGCCAGCAGCCTCCGGACAGGAACAGATACGCAGTATTTT.